The T cell receptor (beta chain) described here comes from a study of blood T cell repertoires in COVID-19. Study-level information: Specimens from acute and convalescent COVID-19 originated in the United States, Italy and Spain.

Germline V CDR1 and CDR2: SGHDN, FVKESK. Trimming pared 4 bases from V and 6 bases from J, leaving 14 bases between. The CDR3 spans 14 residues. Clones were sequenced by immunoSEQ multiplex PCR, and TCRdb holds only the in-frame ones, with some missing. This sample has about 58,000 clones, with more than 80% found just once. The TCR was taken from a man between 60 and 75 years old with COVID-19, enrolled during active disease. Sequencing was carried out using peripheral blood. The genes are TRBV14 and TRBJ2-3, with D possibly TRBD2 on 5 matching bases. This CDR3 is CASSPGLTPDTQYF. The DNA of the CDR3 is TGTGCCAGCAGCCCCGGACTGACTCCGGATACGCAGTATTTT. The full variable domain, its missing parts supplied by reference TRBV14 and TRBJ2-3, is EAGVTQFPSHSVIEKGQTVTLRCDPISGHDNLYWYRRVMGKEIKFLLHFVKESKQDESGMPNNRFLAERTGGTYSTLKVQPAELEDSGVYFCASSPGLTPDTQYFGPGTRLTVL.